This record looks at one T cell receptor (beta chain) sequence and its context. This sample is part of a study of CD8 T cells in Susac syndrome. For the study at large: Of the sequenced Susac syndrome patients, over 5 had active disease and fewer than ten were in remission.

With random hexamers, 0.5 to 1 ug RNA was reverse transcribed. Each CDR3 protein gets one entry after TCRdb re-called the immunoSEQ multiplex PCR reads with MiXCR. The profile covers 95,000 to 150,000 distinct CDR3 sequences, with just under 95% appearing a single time and around 0.21% taken by the ten largest. This CDR3 comprises 14 residues. V lost 4 bases and J lost 7; bases outside the gene matches: 6. From germline, CDR1 is SGHTA and CDR2 FQGNSA. From blood CD8+ and CD4+ T cells, TCR beta sequences were generated. The sample was CD8+ T cells from PBMCs. The sequence was obtained from a human donor with Susac syndrome. The chain couples TRBV7-2 to TRBJ2-1, with 8 bases fitting TRBD2. CDR3 sequence (DNA): TGTGCCAGCAGCTCGACTAGCGATAGAAATGAGCAGTTCTTC. This codes for CASSSTSDRNEQFF.